Each of the 29 T cell receptor beta chains below was sequenced from the same sample in a study of cytomegalovirus exposure and HLA in healthy donors. It was with 60 Vbeta and 13 Jbeta primers that the PCR ran. TCRdb's table, derived via immunoSEQ multiplex PCR, lists solely in-frame clones and lacks some. Altogether 130,000 to 150,000 clones are present, 80% to 85% being singletons, with the ten largest covering over 1%. Sample: PBMCs. These receptors were taken from a male donor in good health and CMV-seropositive.

The chain employs TRBV11-2 and TRBJ2-7; a possible D gene is TRBD1 (7 bases). The ends were cut back, 2 bases at V and 2 bases at J, with 19 bases in the middle. The CDR3 is 17 amino acids. Germline V gives CDR1 SGHAT, CDR2 FQNNGV. The CDR3, as DNA: TGTGCCAGCAGCTTAAAGATGGGGGGACAGAAAACCTACGAGCAGTACTTC. Amino acid sequence: CASSLKMGGQKTYEQYF.

This chain connects TRBV7-2 to TRBJ2-2, with TRBD2 matching over 8 bases. The ends lost 3 bases at V and 4 bases at J; junction bases unmatched: 4. CDR3 length: 15 amino acids. Germline values: CDR1 SGHTA, CDR2 FQGNSA. The CDR3 spells CASSFAGGSTGELFF. The CDR3 DNA is TGTGCCAGCAGCTTCGCGGGAGGTAGCACCGGGGAGCTGTTTTTT.

This sequence joins TRBV14 and TRBJ2-7; 8 bases agree with TRBD1. Trimming took 4 bases from V and 2 from J; bases not matched to a gene: 4. The V gene's germline CDR1 is SGHDN and CDR2 FVKESK. This CDR3 is 14 amino acids long. The CDR3 sequence is CASSPLQGAYEQYF. For the CDR3, the DNA is TGTGCCAGCAGCCCCCTACAGGGGGCCTACGAGCAGTACTTC.

In this sample, this clone turned up once. The chain has TRBV5-8 and TRBJ1-5; D ambiguous. CDR1 SGHTS and CDR2 YDEGEE come from the germline V gene. The germline V and J ends were trimmed by 1 base and 8 bases, with 10 bases remaining between them. The CDR3 consists of 13 residues. The CDR3 reads CASSLLVSEPQHF. The CDR3 DNA sequence: TGTGCCAGCAGCTTGTTAGTGTCGGAGCCCCAGCATTTT.

The chain combines TRBV7-2 with TRBJ1-2, with D maybe TRBD1 (6 bases). CDR3 length: 16 amino acids. CDR1 and CDR2 from the germline V gene are SGHTA and FQGNSA. Trimming took off 5 bases at V and 5 bases at J, with 21 bases between the two ends. The CDR3 is CASSGPGHRNSYGYTF. In DNA form, the CDR3 reads TGTGCCAGCAGCGGTCCGGGACACAGAAATAGTTATGGCTACACCTTC.

The J gene is TRBJ1-5, the V gene TRBV7-5. TRBV7-5 is assigned pseudogene status. This CDR3 has 16 amino acids. This chain's CDR3 is CARSQSEGILNQPQHF. CDR3 nucleotide sequence: TGTGCCAGAAGCCAATCAGAGGGAATTCTCAATCAGCCCCAGCATTTT.

The rearrangement joins TRBV7-3 to TRBJ2-7, with 11 bases matching TRBD2. This CDR3 region has 17 residues. CDR1 is SGHTA and CDR2 is FQGTGA in the germline V gene. V lost 0 bases and J lost 4; bases outside the gene matches: 8. The CDR3 reads CASSLTLGGLAAYEQYF. The CDR3 nucleotides read TGTGCCAGCAGCTTAACGTTAGGGGGACTAGCGGCGTACGAGCAGTACTTC.

The V gene is TRBV9, the J gene TRBJ2-1, with TRBD2 matching 13 bases. The germline V gene encodes CDR1 SGDLS and CDR2 YYNGEE. The CDR3 has 17 residues. Trimming cost V 4 bases and J 3 bases; bases outside gene matches: 7. DNA for the CDR3: TGTGCCAGCAGCTCTGGGACTAGCGGGAATAACTACAATGAGCAGTTCTTC. It specifies CASSSGTSGNNYNEQFF.

CDR3 DNA: TGCAGCGTTAGGACAGGGCAGGCCTACGGCTACACCTTC. Amino acid sequence: CSVRTGQAYGYTF. The V gene is TRBV29-1, the J gene TRBJ1-2; 8 bases align to TRBD1. The germline gives CDR1 SQVTM, CDR2 ANQGSEA. The CDR3 runs 13 residues. V was clipped by 5 bases and J by 8 bases; unmatched bases: 10.

This clone came up a few times. The V call is TRBV7-6, the J call TRBJ2-7; no reliable D call. Germline V gene sequence: CDR1 SGHVS, CDR2 FNYEAQ. The CDR3 has 16 residues. V was trimmed by 2 bases and J by 1 base, leaving 15 bases between them. CDR3 nucleotides: TGTGCCAGCAGCTTATACTCCGATGAGTTTTCCTACGAGCAGTACTTC. Translation: CASSLYSDEFSYEQYF.

The chain has TRBV9 and TRBJ1-3; D uncertain. Germline V gives CDR1 SGDLS, CDR2 YYNGEE. V lost 1 base, J lost 0 bases, and 8 bases lay in between. The CDR3 sequence is 15 residues long. The CDR3 protein is CASSVSGISGNTIYF. The CDR3 nucleotides are TGTGCCAGCAGCGTATCCGGGATCTCTGGAAACACCATATATTTT.

The chain carries TRBV19 and TRBJ2-6; possible D gene TRBD1, 6 bases. Germline V lookup: CDR1 LNHDA, CDR2 SQIVND (reference sequence). The CDR3 consists of 14 residues. Trimming pared 6 bases from V and 4 bases from J, leaving 10 bases between. The CDR3 sequence: CASRQGRGANVLTF. The CDR3 nucleotides read TGTGCCAGTAGACAGGGTCGCGGGGCCAACGTCCTGACTTTC.

The chain couples TRBV2 to TRBJ1-2; 7 nucleotides align to TRBD1. V lost 6 bases, J lost 4 bases, and 11 bases stayed unmatched. This CDR3 is 15 amino acids long. The germline V gene encodes CDR1 SNHLY and CDR2 FYNNEI. The CDR3 sequence is CASRMGTGVFYGYTF. The CDR3 DNA reads TGTGCCAGCAGGATGGGAACAGGGGTATTCTATGGCTACACCTTC.

V usage is TRBV19 and J usage is TRBJ2-5; no definite D call. Per germline, CDR1 LNHDA and CDR2 SQIVND (reference sequence). This CDR3 is 13 amino acids long. V dropped 3 bases and J dropped 2 bases, with 7 bases sitting between them. Written as DNA, the CDR3 is TGTGCCAGTAGTATGTCAGTTCAAGAGACCCAGTACTTC. This encodes CASSMSVQETQYF.

The CDR3 DNA reads TGTGCCAGCAGTGATACGGCAGGGGGCTTCTACGAGCAGTACTTC. Translated, it gives CASSDTAGGFYEQYF. The V and J genes are TRBV2 and TRBJ2-7, with TRBD1 matching over 8 bases. The germline CDR1 and CDR2 sequences are SNHLY and FYNNEI. The CDR3 is 15 residues long. Losses at the gene ends were 3 bases for V and 3 bases for J; bases not matched to a gene: 7.

V and J are TRBV4-1 and TRBJ1-6; 8 bases fit TRBD1. The ends lost 4 bases at V and 2 bases at J; junction bases unmatched: 7. CDR3 length: 17 residues. Germline V gives CDR1 MGHRA, CDR2 YSYEKL. The CDR3: CASSPMTGVPYNSPLHF. CDR3 nucleotide sequence: TGCGCCAGCAGCCCAATGACAGGGGTCCCCTATAATTCACCCCTCCACTTT.

This chain connects TRBV10-3 to TRBJ2-3, with TRBD2 identical over 7 bases. CDR1 ENHRY and CDR2 SYGVKD come from the germline V gene. The ends lost 2 bases at V and 6 bases at J; junction bases unmatched: 20. The CDR3 covers 19 residues. CDR3 sequence reads: CAISEGLSSRLAELDTQYF. The CDR3 region has the DNA TGTGCCATCAGTGAGGGTTTGTCGTCCCGGCTAGCGGAACTTGATACGCAGTATTTT.

The genes are TRBV7-8 and TRBJ2-7; 9 bases line up with TRBD2. V lost 5 bases to trimming and J lost 7 bases; unmatched junction nucleotides: 18. Per germline, CDR1 SGHVS and CDR2 FQNEAQ. This CDR3 region has 17 residues. CDR3 loop: CASSLTLWGGRAGEQYF. DNA of the CDR3: TGTGCCAGCAGCCTAACCCTCTGGGGCGGGAGGGCCGGAGAGCAGTACTTC. Based on the CDR3 plus reference TRBV7-8 and TRBJ2-7, the full variable domain is GAGVSQSPRYKVAKRGQDVALRCDPISGHVSLFWYQQALGQGPEFLTYFQNEAQLDKSGLPSDRFFAERPEGSVSTLKIQRTQQEDSAVYLCASSLTLWGGRAGEQYFGPGTRLTVT.

The V and J genes are TRBV6-7 and TRBJ1-1, with D possibly TRBD1 on 6 matching bases. TRBV6-7 is noted as an ORF with a role that remains uncertain. V was shortened by 6 bases and J by 1 base, with 12 bases between the two germline ends. CDR3 length: 14 residues. The CDR3 sequence: CASSPGQSNTEAFF. The CDR3 DNA sequence: TGTGCCAGCAGCCCCGGACAGTCGAACACTGAAGCTTTCTTT.

This clone was recorded once. The chain links TRBV12-5 to TRBJ2-2; no clear D. Trimming cost V 5 bases and J 4 bases, with 14 bases left between them. The CDR3 extends over 15 amino acids. The germline V gene has CDR1 LGHNT and CDR2 FRNRAP. The CDR3 coding sequence is TGTGCTAGTGGTGTGGATATTCTGAGCACCGGGGAGCTGTTTTTT. Its protein is CASGVDILSTGELFF.

The chain employs TRBV19 and TRBJ2-1, with no clear D. This CDR3 comprises 17 residues. V lost 7 bases to trimming and J lost 0 bases, with 19 bases between them. The germline V gene encodes CDR1 LNHDA and CDR2 SQIVND (reference sequence). In DNA form, the CDR3 reads TGTGCCAGTACCTTGGGTGGAGCTAGGTCCTCCTACAATGAGCAGTTCTTC. This sequence encodes CASTLGGARSSYNEQFF.

V gene TRBV5-5 combines with J gene TRBJ2-7; 7 positions match TRBD1. V shed 2 bases, J shed 3 bases, and the junction held 8 bases outside the gene matches. CDR1 is SGHKS, CDR2 YYEKEE, per germline (reference sequence). The CDR3 has 15 amino acids. CDR3 protein: CASSLGTVRVYEQYF. For the CDR3, the DNA is TGTGCCAGCAGCTTAGGGACAGTCAGGGTCTACGAGCAGTACTTC.

This clone was counted between two and nine times. The chain is built from TRBV5-6 and TRBJ1-5; TRBD1 matches at 7 bases. Trimming took 4 bases from V and 6 from J; bases not matched to a gene: 13. The germline gives CDR1 SGHDT, CDR2 YYEEEE. The CDR3 contains 16 residues. CDR3 coding DNA: TGTGCCAGCAGCCAGCGAGCAGGGGGAAGAGGTCAGCCCCAGCATTTT. As protein: CASSQRAGGRGQPQHF.

V is TRBV5-1 and J is TRBJ2-5; 10 bases fit TRBD2. With 5 bases clipped from V and 2 bases from J, the junction kept 3 bases outside the gene matches. Germline V gene lookup returns CDR1 SGHRS and CDR2 YFSETQ. CDR3 length equals 14 residues. The DNA of the CDR3 is TGCGCCAGCAGGGGTAGCGGGGGGCAAGAGACCCAGTACTTC. Protein: CASRGSGGQETQYF.

The CDR3 nucleotides read TGTGCCAGCAGTGAAGCGAAGGGACAGGGTATAGGCTCCTACGAGCAGTACTTC. Protein: CASSEAKGQGIGSYEQYF. The genes are TRBV2 and TRBJ2-7, with 9 bases aligning to TRBD1. Trimming removed 0 bases from V and 0 bases from J; junction bases left unmatched: 9. The CDR3 runs 18 residues. Looked up from germline, CDR1 is SNHLY and CDR2 is FYNNEI.

The rearrangement joins TRBV5-6 to TRBJ2-3; D is perhaps TRBD2 (7 bases). The CDR3 covers 16 residues. Trimming pared 4 bases from V and 5 bases from J, leaving 20 bases between. Per the germline V gene, CDR1 is SGHDT and CDR2 is YYEEEE. In DNA form, the CDR3 reads TGTGCCAGCAGCGTGGGGGGCGGGGGAAAGGTAGATACGCAGTATTTT. As protein: CASSVGGGGKVDTQYF.

This clone was seen a few times. This rearrangement joins TRBV6-4 to TRBJ2-3, with 11 bases fitting TRBD2. The J segment lost 5 bases and the V segment lost 3 bases, leaving 7 bases of the junction unmatched. The length of the CDR3 is 16 residues. Germline-derived CDR1 and CDR2 are MRHNA and SNTAGT. The CDR3 spells CASSEGLAEGKDTQYF. The DNA for the CDR3 is TGTGCCAGCAGTGAGGGACTAGCGGAGGGGAAAGATACGCAGTATTTT.

The rearrangement joins TRBV18 to TRBJ1-1; D is possibly TRBD1 (6 bases). Germline CDR1 KGHSH, CDR2 LQKENI. The ends were cut back, 2 bases at V and 6 bases at J, with 16 bases in the middle. This CDR3 is 15 amino acids long. The CDR3: CASSPNRDNYAEAFF. The CDR3 nucleotides are TGTGCCAGCTCACCAAATCGGGACAATTACGCTGAAGCTTTCTTT.

The chain combines TRBV13 with TRBJ2-7; weak D call: TRBD2 (5 bases). Trimming took 5 bases from V and 2 from J, leaving 13 bases between them. CDR3 size: 14 residues. The germline V gene encodes CDR1 PRHDT and CDR2 FYEKMQ (reference sequence). CDR3 nucleotides: TGTGCCAGCAGCCCCGGAGGCAGCACCTACGAGCAGTACTTC. Encoded protein: CASSPGGSTYEQYF.